Listed below are T cell receptor beta chains from one sample, sequenced in a study of T-cell memory formation after mild COVID-19. TCRdb called the 5' RACE reads again in MiXCR, with one record for every CDR3 protein. Of about 560,000 distinct CDR3 sequences in the sample, 17% are singletons; the top ten hold less than 10%. Sequenced input: PBMCs or a T cell subset sorted from them (not recorded which). The receptors originated from an adult woman who had mild COVID-19 (a few samples of this study predate the infection). Cell type and time point are not known. CDR3s include the opening cysteine and the closing phenylalanine or tryptophan. The D gene is left open where the match is weak. Clone size is shown for a subset of rows, as once, few, many or a class of expanded clone.

few | TRBD2 | TRBJ2-2 | TRBV7-9 | TGTGCCAGCAGCCGGGGGGTCGAGGAGCTGTTTTTT | CASSRGVEELFF
many | NA | TRBJ2-3 | TRBV10-3 | TGTGCCATCAGTTCGTCCAGCACAGATACGCAGTATTTT | CAISSSSTDTQYF
NA | TRBD1 | TRBJ1-1 | TRBV5-6 | TGTGCCAGCAGCCCTACAGGGGGCGCGAGAAACACTGAAGCTTTCTTT | CASSPTGGARNTEAFF
many | TRBD2 | TRBJ2-1 | TRBV7-9 | TGTGCCAGCAGCTCGACTAGCGGGAGTTCTGAGCAGTTCTTC | CASSSTSGSSEQFF
few | NA | TRBJ1-5 | TRBV9 | TGTGCCAGCAGCGTAGGTCACAGGGACAATCACCCCCAGCATTTT | CASSVGHRDNHPQHF
few | NA | TRBJ2-6 | TRBV5-5 | TGTGCCAGCAGCTTGGGGGGTAATGCTGGGGCCAACGTCCTGACTTTC | CASSLGGNAGANVLTF
few | TRBD1 | TRBJ1-2 | TRBV9 | TGTGCCAGCAGCCCCAAAGCGGGACAGCTCTATGGCTACACCTTC | CASSPKAGQLYGYTF
NA | NA | TRBJ1-1 | TRBV29-1 | TGCAGCGTTGGGGACTACAAACTGAACACTGAAGCTTTCTTT | CSVGDYKLNTEAFF
many | TRBD1 | TRBJ2-5 | TRBV9 | TGTGCCAGCAGCGCCACAGGGGGACAAAATGGAGAGACCCAGTACTTC | CASSATGGQNGETQYF
NA | TRBD1 | TRBJ2-2 | TRBV6-2/TRBV6-3 | TGTGCCAGCAGCTCTCGGGACAGGTTCACCGGGGAGCTGTTTTTT | CASSSRDRFTGELFF
few | NA | TRBJ1-1 | TRBV7-8 | TGTGCCAGCAGCTTACAGGGCCTGGCCGCTGAAGCTTTCTTT | CASSLQGLAAEAFF
few | NA | TRBJ2-5 | TRBV7-9 | TGTGCCAGCAGCTTAGTTAGCGAAGAGACCCAGTACTTC | CASSLVSEETQYF
few | TRBD2 | TRBJ2-4 | TRBV5-1 | TGCGCCAGCAGCTTGGCACTAGCGGGAGCAAAAAACATTCAGTACTTC | CASSLALAGAKNIQYF
NA | NA | TRBJ2-7 | TRBV6-2/TRBV6-3 | TGTGCCAGCAGTTACTCAGCGGAGAGCTCCTACGAGCAGTACTTC | CASSYSAESSYEQYF
many | NA | TRBJ2-4 | TRBV7-9 | TGTGCCAGCAGCTGGGGGGCTGGCAAAAACATTCAGTACTTC | CASSWGAGKNIQYF
few | TRBD2 | TRBJ2-7 | TRBV7-6 | TGTGCCAGCAGCTTAGAGCCAGCGGGATACTACGAGCAGTACTTC | CASSLEPAGYYEQYF
once | NA | TRBJ1-1 | TRBV20-1 | TGCAGTGCTAGATCCAGCGGTCGGGGGACTGAAGCTTTCTTT | CSARSSGRGTEAFF
many | TRBD2 | TRBJ2-1 | TRBV9 | TGTGCCAGCAGCGTCGGAGCGGGAGGCTACAATGAGCAGTTCTTC | CASSVGAGGYNEQFF
NA | NA | TRBJ2-3 | TRBV24-1 | TGTGCCACCAGTGATCAGCTCGGACAGGAGGGAGATACGCAGTATTTT | CATSDQLGQEGDTQYF
NA | TRBD1 | TRBJ1-5 | TRBV29-1 | TGCAGCGTTGGGGACAGTTTAAATCAGCCCCAGCATTTT | CSVGDSLNQPQHF
few | NA | TRBJ2-1 | TRBV6-6 | TGTGCCAGCAGTTACCGGGACACCAACAATGAGCAGTTCTTC | CASSYRDTNNEQFF
NA | NA | TRBJ2-5 | TRBV30 | TGTGCCTGGAGTAAACAGGACCAAGAGACCCAGTACTTC | CAWSKQDQETQYF
NA | NA | TRBJ1-5 | TRBV5-1 | TGCGCCAGCAGCCCAGAGGGGCAGTTTGATCAGCCCCAGCATTTT | CASSPEGQFDQPQHF
NA | TRBD1 | TRBJ1-6 | TRBV6-1 | TGTGCCAGCCGACGGGACAGCAATTCACCCCTCCACTTT | CASRRDSNSPLHF
NA | NA | TRBJ2-1 | TRBV6-4 | TGTGCCAGCAGTGAGTTTGGGGAGTACAATGAGCAGTTCTTC | CASSEFGEYNEQFF
many | NA | TRBJ2-3 | TRBV7-9 | TGTGCCAGCAGCTTAGCGGGACGCGGCACAGATACGCAGTATTTT | CASSLAGRGTDTQYF
NA | TRBD2 | TRBJ2-1 | TRBV9 | TGTGCCAGCAGCGTAGGTGGGAGGGCCGATGAGCAGTTCTTC | CASSVGGRADEQFF
NA | TRBD1 | TRBJ1-1 | TRBV6-2/TRBV6-3 | TGTGCCAGCAGTTGGGGGACAGTCACTGAAGCTTTCTTT | CASSWGTVTEAFF
NA | NA | TRBJ2-1 | TRBV7-6 | TGTGCCAGCAGCTTAGGGACCCAGGAGCAGTTCTTC | CASSLGTQEQFF
few | NA | TRBJ2-3 | TRBV7-8 | TGTGCCAGCAGCTCCGCGAGGATCGGGTTGGGGGCCTTGGGAACAGATACGCAGTATTTT | CASSSARIGLGALGTDTQYF